Shown below are 18 T cell receptor beta chains from a single sample sequenced in a study of shared clonotypes between healthy human individuals. Profiling relied on immunoSEQ multiplex PCR, and the TCRdb table lists in-frame clones only, not all of them. The sample holds around 700,000 clones; 74% are singletons and the top ten take around 1.6%. The source material was memory CD4+ T cells sorted from blood. Subset defined: CD45RA-negative fraction. Every receptor here comes from a woman younger than 45 in good health.

This sequence joins TRBV30 and TRBJ2-5; D possibly corresponds to TRBD1 (6 bases). Germline assignment: CDR1 GTSNPN and CDR2 SVGIG (reference sequence). CDR3 length: 14 residues. The V end was cut by 1 base, the J end by 7 bases, with 16 bases between. CDR3 in DNA: TGTGCCTGGAGTGCGTTACAGGGCGGAGGGACCCAGTACTTC. The encoded protein is CAWSALQGGGTQYF.

V gene TRBV10-3 combines with J gene TRBJ1-1, with no clear D. Per the germline V gene, CDR1 is ENHRY and CDR2 is SYGVKD. The germline V and J ends were trimmed by 4 bases and 1 base, with 7 bases remaining between them. The CDR3 totals 13 residues. DNA for the CDR3: TGTGCCATCAGTGGATCAGGGAACACTGAAGCTTTCTTT. This translates into CAISGSGNTEAFF.

The chain combines TRBV7-2 with TRBJ1-1, with unresolved D. The V and J ends lost 3 bases and 0 bases respectively, with 8 bases between them. The CDR3 loop spans 14 amino acids. In germline, CDR1 is SGHTA, CDR2 FQGNSA. The CDR3 sequence: CASSFGDLNTEAFF. The CDR3 DNA reads TGTGCCAGCAGCTTCGGGGATCTGAACACTGAAGCTTTCTTT.

This clone was seen many times. The sample has other DNA sequences that encode this CDR3 too. The rearrangement joins TRBV6-1 to TRBJ2-3; no reliable D call. Germline V lookup: CDR1 MNHNS, CDR2 SASEGT. This CDR3 has 14 residues. The V gene lost 7 bases and the J gene lost 3 bases, with 14 bases spanning the gap. CDR3 bases: TGTGCCAGCAATGGATTGGATGGAACAGATACGCAGTATTTT. It encodes CASNGLDGTDTQYF.

The V call is TRBV28, the J call TRBJ2-2; TRBD1 agrees at 9 bases. The length of the CDR3 is 16 residues. Germline lookup yields CDR1 MDHEN and CDR2 SYDVKM. The V and J ends lost 3 bases and 6 bases, in that order; junction bases with no gene match: 8. The CDR3 DNA reads as TGTGCCAGCAGTTTTGGGGGGACAGGGCGATCCGGGGAGCTGTTTTTT. Translated, it gives CASSFGGTGRSGELFF.

The V gene is TRBV5-1, the J gene TRBJ2-7, with D possibly TRBD1 on 5 matching bases. The V end was cut by 3 bases, the J end by 1 base, with 14 bases between. Germline V CDR1 and CDR2: SGHRS, YFSETQ. This CDR3 is 15 amino acids long. DNA of the CDR3: TGCGCCAGCAGCTACGGACAAGAACTTTCCTACGAGCAGTACTTC. Translation gives CASSYGQELSYEQYF.

V and J are TRBV10-2 and TRBJ2-5; 10 nucleotides agree with TRBD2. Trimming removed 2 bases from V and 1 base from J; junction bases left unmatched: 1. The CDR3 is 15 residues long. Germline CDR1 WSHSY, CDR2 SAAADI. The CDR3 bases are TGCGCCAGCAGTGAGACTAGCGGGATCCAAGAGACCCAGTACTTC. Its protein is CASSETSGIQETQYF.

V usage is TRBV27 and J usage is TRBJ2-7; D not certain. The CDR3 runs to 12 residues. In germline, CDR1 is MNHEY, CDR2 SMNVEV (reference sequence). V shed 6 bases and J shed 3 bases, with 9 bases lying between them. The CDR3 protein is CASRSDLYEQYF. The CDR3, as DNA: TGTGCCAGCAGGAGCGACCTCTACGAGCAGTACTTC.

A note on this clone: Other DNA sequences in this specimen translate into the identical CDR3. This chain joins TRBV9 and TRBJ1-3, with D maybe TRBD1 (6 bases). Trimming took 2 bases from V and 0 from J, leaving 6 bases between them. The CDR3 consists of 14 residues. CDR1 is SGDLS, CDR2 YYNGEE, per germline. CDR3 in DNA: TGTGCCAGCAGCGTGGACAGCTCTGGAAACACCATATATTTT. Amino acids: CASSVDSSGNTIYF.

This rearrangement joins TRBV30 to TRBJ2-1, with 12 nucleotides matching TRBD2. CDR1 is GTSNPN and CDR2 is SVGIG in the germline V gene (reference sequence). Germline trimming cut 0 bases from V and 10 bases from J; bases unmatched to any gene: 13. CDR3 length equals 17 residues. Here the CDR3 reads CAWSVGSETSGRFEQFF. The CDR3, as DNA: TGTGCCTGGAGTGTAGGTTCGGAGACTAGCGGGAGATTCGAGCAGTTCTTC.

Worth noting for this clone: A much larger clone sits a single nucleotide away, making a read error possible. This chain connects TRBV19 to TRBJ2-3, with a possible D match to TRBD2 (6 bases). CDR1 is LNHDA, CDR2 SQIVND, per germline (reference sequence). This CDR3 comprises 14 residues. The V end lost 6 bases, the J end lost 3 bases, and 13 bases lay between the germline ends. The CDR3 nucleotides read TGTGCCAGTAGCTACAGTCGGGGGACAGATACGCAGTATTTT. Translated: CASSYSRGTDTQYF.

V gene TRBV2 combines with J gene TRBJ1-5; perhaps TRBD1 as D (5 bases). V lost 8 bases to trimming and J lost 6 bases, with 17 bases between them. The CDR3 length is 14 residues. Germline values: CDR1 SNHLY, CDR2 FYNNEI. CDR3 sequence: CASERGQSGQPQHF. CDR3 nucleotides: TGTGCCAGCGAGCGGGGCCAGTCCGGTCAGCCCCAGCATTTT. Variable domain in full (rest from reference TRBV2 and TRBJ1-5): EPEVTQTPSHQVTQMGQEVILRCVPISNHLYFYWYRQILGQKVEFLVSFYNNEISEKSEIFDDQFSVERPDGSNFTLKIRSTKLEDSAMYFCASERGQSGQPQHFGDGTRLSIL.

On this clone: The same CDR3 arises from other DNA sequences in this sample as well. The gene calls are TRBV6-5 and TRBJ2-7; 8 bases map to TRBD1. Trimming cost V 3 bases and J 2 bases; bases outside gene matches: 6. The CDR3 is 15 amino acids. Germline V gene sequence: CDR1 MNHEY, CDR2 SVGAGI. CDR3 region: CASSYSGTGPYEQYF. The CDR3 coding sequence is TGTGCCAGCAGTTATTCCGGGACAGGACCCTACGAGCAGTACTTC.

The CDR3 DNA is TGTGCCACTCTGAGCTCTGGAAACACCATATATTTT. It translates to CATLSSGNTIYF. V usage is TRBV10-3 and J usage is TRBJ1-3, with D uncertain. The CDR3 runs 12 residues. V lost 10 bases to trimming and J lost 0 bases, with 7 bases between them. Germline values: CDR1 ENHRY, CDR2 SYGVKD.

The chain employs TRBV5-1 and TRBJ2-3; TRBD2 agrees at 15 bases. This CDR3 region has 17 residues. Germline V gives CDR1 SGHRS, CDR2 YFSETQ. V trimming: 4 bases; J trimming: 2 bases; junction bases outside the gene matches: 5. CDR3 amino acids: CASSRGLAGGNTDTQYF. The CDR3, as DNA: TGCGCCAGCAGCAGAGGACTAGCGGGAGGGAACACAGATACGCAGTATTTT.

The chain carries TRBV28 and TRBJ2-7; D tentatively fits TRBD1 or TRBD2 (5 bases each). CDR3 length: 16 amino acids. V lost 2 bases, J lost 4 bases, and 18 bases lay in between. CDR1 and CDR2 (germline): MDHEN, SYDVKM. CDR3 in amino acids: CASSLTGTSGRYEQYF. CDR3 in DNA: TGTGCCAGCAGTTTAACGGGGACCTCAGGGAGATACGAGCAGTACTTC.

The chain links TRBV30 to TRBJ1-6; D gene uncertain. The CDR3 extends over 15 amino acids. V was shortened by 0 bases and J by 7 bases, with 13 bases between the two germline ends. CDR1 is GTSNPN, CDR2 SVGIG, per germline (reference sequence). DNA of the CDR3: TGTGCCTGGAGTGTACAGCCGCATGAGAATTCACCCCTCCACTTT. Its translation is CAWSVQPHENSPLHF.

The V gene is TRBV7-6, the J gene TRBJ1-5; a weak D match, TRBD1 (5 bases). The CDR3 extends over 15 amino acids. V lost 6 bases and J lost 7, with 19 bases in between. Germline V lookup: CDR1 SGHVS, CDR2 FNYEAQ. CDR3 coding DNA: TGTGCCAGCAGTCTGGACCAAGGGTGGGGCCAGCCCCAGCATTTT. This translates into CASSLDQGWGQPQHF.